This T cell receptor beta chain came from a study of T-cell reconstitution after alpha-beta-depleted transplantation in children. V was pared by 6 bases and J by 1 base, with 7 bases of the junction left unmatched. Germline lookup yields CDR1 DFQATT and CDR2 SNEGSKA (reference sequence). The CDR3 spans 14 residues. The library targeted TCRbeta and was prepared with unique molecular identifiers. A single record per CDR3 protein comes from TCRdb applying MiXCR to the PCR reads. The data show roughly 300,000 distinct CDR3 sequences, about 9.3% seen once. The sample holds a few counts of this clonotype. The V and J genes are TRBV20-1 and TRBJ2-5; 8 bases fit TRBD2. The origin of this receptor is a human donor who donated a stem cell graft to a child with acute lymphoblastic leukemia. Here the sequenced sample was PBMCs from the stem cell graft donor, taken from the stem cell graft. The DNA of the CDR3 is TGCAGTGCGGAGCGGGGGTTAGCCCAAGAGACCCAGTACTTC. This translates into CSAERGLAQETQYF.